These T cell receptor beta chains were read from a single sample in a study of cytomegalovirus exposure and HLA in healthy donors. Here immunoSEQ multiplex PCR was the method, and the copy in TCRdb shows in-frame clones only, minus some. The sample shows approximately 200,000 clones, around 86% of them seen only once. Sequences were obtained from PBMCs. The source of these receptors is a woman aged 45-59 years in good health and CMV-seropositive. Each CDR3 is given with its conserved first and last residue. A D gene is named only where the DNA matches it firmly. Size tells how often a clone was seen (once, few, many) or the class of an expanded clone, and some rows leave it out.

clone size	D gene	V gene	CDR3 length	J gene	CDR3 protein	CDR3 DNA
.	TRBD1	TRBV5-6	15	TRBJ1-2	CASSTQGVKHYGYTF	TGTGCCAGCAGCACACAGGGGGTGAAGCACTATGGCTACACCTTC
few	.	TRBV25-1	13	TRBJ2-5	CASSQGREETQYF	TGTGCCAGCAGCCAAGGACGGGAGGAGACCCAGTACTTC
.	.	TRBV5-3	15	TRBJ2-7	CARSLVRVLTYEQYF	TGTGCCAGAAGCTTGGTCCGGGTCTTAACCTACGAGCAGTACTTC
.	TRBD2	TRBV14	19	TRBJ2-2	CASSQVWGLAGAYTGELFF	TGTGCCAGCAGCCAAGTATGGGGACTAGCGGGGGCCTACACCGGGGAGCTGTTTTTT
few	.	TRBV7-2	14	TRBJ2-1	CASSLPYGHNEQFF	TGTGCCAGCAGCTTACCATATGGCCACAATGAGCAGTTCTTC
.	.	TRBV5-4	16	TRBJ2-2	CASSPRRGPNTGELFF	TGTGCCAGCAGCCCCCGGAGGGGCCCGAACACCGGGGAGCTGTTTTTT
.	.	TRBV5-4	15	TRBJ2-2	CASSFIAANTGELFF	TGTGCCAGCAGCTTCATAGCGGCTAACACCGGGGAGCTGTTTTTT
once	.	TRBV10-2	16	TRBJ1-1	CASSESNLAANTGAFF	TGCGCCAGCAGTGAGTCGAATTTGGCAGCGAACACTGGAGCTTTCTTT
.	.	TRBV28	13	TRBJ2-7	CASTHGGSYEQYF	TGTGCCAGCACCCACGGCGGCTCCTACGAGCAGTACTTC
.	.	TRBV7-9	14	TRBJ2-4	CASSLSTVTNSQYF	TGTGCCAGCAGCCTTTCGACCGTTACGAACAGTCAGTACTTC